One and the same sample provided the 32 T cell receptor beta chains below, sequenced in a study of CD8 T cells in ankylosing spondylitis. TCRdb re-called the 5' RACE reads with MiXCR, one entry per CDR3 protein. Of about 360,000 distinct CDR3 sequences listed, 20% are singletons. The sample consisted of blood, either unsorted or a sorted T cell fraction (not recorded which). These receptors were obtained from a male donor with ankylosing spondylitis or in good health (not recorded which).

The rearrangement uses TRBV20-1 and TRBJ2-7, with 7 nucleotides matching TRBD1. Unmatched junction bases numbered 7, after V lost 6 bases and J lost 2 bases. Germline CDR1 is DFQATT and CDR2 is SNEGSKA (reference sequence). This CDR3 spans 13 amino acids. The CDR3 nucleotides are TGCAGTGCGCCGACAGGGCCCACCTACGAGCAGTACTTC. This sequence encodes CSAPTGPTYEQYF.

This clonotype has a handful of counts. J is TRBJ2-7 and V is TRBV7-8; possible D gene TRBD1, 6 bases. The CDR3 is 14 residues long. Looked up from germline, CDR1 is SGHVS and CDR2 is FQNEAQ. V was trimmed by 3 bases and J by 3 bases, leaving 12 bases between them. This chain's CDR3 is CASSFKQGSYEQYF. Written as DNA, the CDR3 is TGTGCCAGCAGCTTTAAACAGGGTAGCTACGAGCAGTACTTC.

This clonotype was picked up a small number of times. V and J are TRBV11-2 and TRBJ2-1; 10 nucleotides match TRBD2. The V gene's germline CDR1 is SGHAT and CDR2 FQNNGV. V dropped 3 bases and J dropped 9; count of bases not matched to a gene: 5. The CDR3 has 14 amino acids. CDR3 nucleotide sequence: TGTGCCAGCAGCTTTAGCGGGGGGAGCGTTGAGCAGTTCTTC. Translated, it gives CASSFSGGSVEQFF. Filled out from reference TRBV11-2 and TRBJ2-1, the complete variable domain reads EAGVAQSPRYKIIEKRQSVAFWCNPISGHATLYWYQQILGQGPKLLIQFQNNGVVDDSQLPKDRFSAERLKGVDSTLKIQPAKLEDSAVYLCASSFSGGSVEQFFGPGTRLTVL.

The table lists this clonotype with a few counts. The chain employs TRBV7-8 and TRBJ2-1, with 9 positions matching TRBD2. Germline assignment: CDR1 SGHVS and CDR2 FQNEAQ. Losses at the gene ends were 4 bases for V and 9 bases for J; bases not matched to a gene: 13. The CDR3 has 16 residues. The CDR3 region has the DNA TGTGCCAGCAGCTCGCCCCTCGGCGGGGGGGCGGGTGAGCAGTTCTTC. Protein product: CASSSPLGGGAGEQFF.

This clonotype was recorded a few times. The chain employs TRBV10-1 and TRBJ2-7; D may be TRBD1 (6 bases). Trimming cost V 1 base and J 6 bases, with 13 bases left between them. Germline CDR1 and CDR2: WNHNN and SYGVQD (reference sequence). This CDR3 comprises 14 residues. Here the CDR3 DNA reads TGCGCCAGCAGTGAGTTGGGGGCTTCATCCGAGCAGTACTTC. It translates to CASSELGASSEQYF.

CDR3 DNA: TGCGCCAGCAGCAATAGCGGGGGGCTGGGGTACGAGCAGTACTTC. Its translation: CASSNSGGLGYEQYF. V usage is TRBV5-1 and J usage is TRBJ2-7, with 10 bases fitting TRBD2. V lost 4 bases and J lost 4; bases outside the gene matches: 8. This CDR3 spans 15 amino acids. Germline-derived CDR1 and CDR2 are SGHRS and YFSETQ.

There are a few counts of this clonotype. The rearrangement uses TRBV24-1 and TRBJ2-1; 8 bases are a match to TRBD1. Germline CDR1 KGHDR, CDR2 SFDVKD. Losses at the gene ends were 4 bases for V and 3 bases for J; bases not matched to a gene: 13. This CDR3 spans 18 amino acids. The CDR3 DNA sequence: TGTGCCACCAGTGACTCCGGGACAGGTGGAAGGAACTACAATGAGCAGTTCTTC. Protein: CATSDSGTGGRNYNEQFF.

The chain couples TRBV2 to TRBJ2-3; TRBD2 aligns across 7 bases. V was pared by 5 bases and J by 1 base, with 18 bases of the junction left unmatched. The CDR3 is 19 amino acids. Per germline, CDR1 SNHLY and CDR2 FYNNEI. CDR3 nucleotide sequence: TGTGCCAGCAGTACTTGGGACTACCCCACAGTCCTTGGCACAGATACGCAGTATTTT. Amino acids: CASSTWDYPTVLGTDTQYF.

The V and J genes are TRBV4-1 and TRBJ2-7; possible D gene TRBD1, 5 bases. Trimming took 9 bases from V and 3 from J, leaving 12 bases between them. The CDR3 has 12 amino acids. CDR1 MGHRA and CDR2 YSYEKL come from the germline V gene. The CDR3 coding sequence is TGCGCCAGGGGGCCACCACTCTACGAGCAGTACTTC. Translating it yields CARGPPLYEQYF.

For the CDR3, the DNA is TGCGCCAGCAGTGAGTTAGGGTTTGGCTACGAGCAGTACTTC. It translates to CASSELGFGYEQYF. This chain joins TRBV10-2 and TRBJ2-7, with D uncertain. V was trimmed by 1 base and J by 3 bases, leaving 10 bases between them. Germline loops: CDR1 WSHSY, CDR2 SAAADI. The CDR3 totals 14 residues.

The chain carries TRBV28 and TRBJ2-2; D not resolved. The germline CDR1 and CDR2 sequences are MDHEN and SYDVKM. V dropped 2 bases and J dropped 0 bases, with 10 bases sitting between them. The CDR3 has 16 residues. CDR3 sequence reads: CASSLEYSTNTGELFF. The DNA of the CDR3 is TGTGCCAGCAGTTTAGAGTATTCGACGAACACCGGGGAGCTGTTTTTT. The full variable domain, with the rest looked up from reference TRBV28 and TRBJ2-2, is DVKVTQSSRYLVKRTGEKVFLECVQDMDHENMFWYRQDPGLGLRLIYFSYDVKMKEKGDIPEGYSVSREKKERFSLILESASTNQTSMYLCASSLEYSTNTGELFFGEGSRLTVL.

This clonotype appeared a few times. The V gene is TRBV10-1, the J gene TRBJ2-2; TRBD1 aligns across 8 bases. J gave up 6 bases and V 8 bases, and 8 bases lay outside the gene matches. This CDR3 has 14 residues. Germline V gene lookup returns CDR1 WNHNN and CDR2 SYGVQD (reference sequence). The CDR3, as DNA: TGCGCCAGCCAGGGGGCAGGGGATCCCGGGGAGCTGTTTTTT. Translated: CASQGAGDPGELFF.

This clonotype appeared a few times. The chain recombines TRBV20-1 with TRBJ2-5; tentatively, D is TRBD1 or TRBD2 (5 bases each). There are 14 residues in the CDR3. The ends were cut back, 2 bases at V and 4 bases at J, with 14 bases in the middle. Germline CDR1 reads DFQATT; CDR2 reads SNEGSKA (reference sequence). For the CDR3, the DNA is TGCAGTGCTAGACAGTCGGGACGTCCAGAGACCCAGTACTTC. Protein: CSARQSGRPETQYF.

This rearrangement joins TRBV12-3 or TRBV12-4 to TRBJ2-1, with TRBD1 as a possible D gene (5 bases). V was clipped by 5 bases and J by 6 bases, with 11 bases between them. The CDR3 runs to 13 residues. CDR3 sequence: CASSGAQVNEQFF. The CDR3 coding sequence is TGTGCCAGCAGTGGGGCGCAGGTCAATGAGCAGTTCTTC.

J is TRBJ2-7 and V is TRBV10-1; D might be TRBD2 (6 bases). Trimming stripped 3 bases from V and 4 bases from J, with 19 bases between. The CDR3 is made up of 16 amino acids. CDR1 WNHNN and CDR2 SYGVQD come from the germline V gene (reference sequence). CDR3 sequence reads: CASSEGVGSREYEQYF. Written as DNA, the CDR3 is TGCGCCAGCAGTGAAGGTGTGGGCAGCCGGGAGTACGAGCAGTACTTC.

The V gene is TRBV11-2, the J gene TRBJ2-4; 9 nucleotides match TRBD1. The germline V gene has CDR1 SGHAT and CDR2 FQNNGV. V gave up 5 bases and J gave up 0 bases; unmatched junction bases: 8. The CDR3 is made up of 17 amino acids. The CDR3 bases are TGTGCCAGCAGCGCCGGGACAGGGTCATTAGCCAAAAACATTCAGTACTTC. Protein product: CASSAGTGSLAKNIQYF.

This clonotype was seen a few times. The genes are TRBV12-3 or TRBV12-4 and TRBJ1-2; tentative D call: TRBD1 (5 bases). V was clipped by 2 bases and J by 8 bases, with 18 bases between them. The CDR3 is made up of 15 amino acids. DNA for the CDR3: TGTGCCAGCAGTTTATCCGGGACTCTCTCCGAGGGCTACACCTTC. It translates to CASSLSGTLSEGYTF.

The CDR3 here is CASSLGLVGAYEQYF. DNA of the CDR3: TGCGCCAGCAGCTTAGGGCTAGTGGGGGCCTACGAGCAGTACTTC. The chain has TRBV5-1 and TRBJ2-7; D might be TRBD1 or TRBD2, each matching 5 bases. Trimming left V 2 bases short and J 2 bases short, with 14 bases between. Germline V gene data show CDR1 as SGHRS and CDR2 as YFSETQ. The CDR3 consists of 15 residues.

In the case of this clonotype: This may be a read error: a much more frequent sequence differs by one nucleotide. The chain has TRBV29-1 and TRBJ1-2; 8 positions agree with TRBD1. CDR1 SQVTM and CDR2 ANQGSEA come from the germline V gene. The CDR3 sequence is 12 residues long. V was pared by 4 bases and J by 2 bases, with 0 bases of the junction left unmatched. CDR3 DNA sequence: TGCAGCGTTGGACAGGGGAACTATGGCTACACCTTC. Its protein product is CSVGQGNYGYTF.

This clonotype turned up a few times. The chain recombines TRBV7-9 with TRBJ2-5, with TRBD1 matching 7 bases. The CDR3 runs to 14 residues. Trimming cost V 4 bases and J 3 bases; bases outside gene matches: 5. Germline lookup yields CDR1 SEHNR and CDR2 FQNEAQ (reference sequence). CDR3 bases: TGTGCCAGCAGCTCGGACAGGAGAGAAGAGACCCAGTACTTC. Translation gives CASSSDRREETQYF.

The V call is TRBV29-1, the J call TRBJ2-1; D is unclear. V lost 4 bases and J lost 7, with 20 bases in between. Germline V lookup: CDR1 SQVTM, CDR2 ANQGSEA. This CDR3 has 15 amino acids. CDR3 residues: CSVVGALWHENEQFF. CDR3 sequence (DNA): TGCAGCGTTGTAGGCGCACTATGGCACGAAAATGAGCAGTTCTTC.

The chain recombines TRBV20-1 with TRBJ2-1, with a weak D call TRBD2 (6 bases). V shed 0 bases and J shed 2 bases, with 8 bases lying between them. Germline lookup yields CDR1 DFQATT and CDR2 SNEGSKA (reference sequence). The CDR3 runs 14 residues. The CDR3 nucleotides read TGCAGTGCTAGAGATCGGGGGACCTACAATGAGCAGTTCTTC. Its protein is CSARDRGTYNEQFF.

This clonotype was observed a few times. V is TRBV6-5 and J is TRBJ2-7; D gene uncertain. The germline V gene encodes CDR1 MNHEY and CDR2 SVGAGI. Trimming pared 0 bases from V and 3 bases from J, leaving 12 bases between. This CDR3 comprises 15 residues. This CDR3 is CASSYSVTAYYEQYF. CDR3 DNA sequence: TGTGCCAGCAGTTACTCGGTGACTGCGTACTACGAGCAGTACTTC.

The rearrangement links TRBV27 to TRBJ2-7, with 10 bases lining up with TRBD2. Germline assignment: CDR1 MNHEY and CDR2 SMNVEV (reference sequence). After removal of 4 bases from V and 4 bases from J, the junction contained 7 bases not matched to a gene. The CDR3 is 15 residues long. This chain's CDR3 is CASSSLAGALYEQYF. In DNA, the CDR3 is TGTGCCAGCAGTTCCCTAGCGGGGGCCCTATACGAGCAGTACTTC.

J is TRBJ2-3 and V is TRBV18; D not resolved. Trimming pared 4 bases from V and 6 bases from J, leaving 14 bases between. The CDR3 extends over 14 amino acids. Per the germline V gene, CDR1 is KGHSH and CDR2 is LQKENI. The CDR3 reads CASSLAGGYDTQYF. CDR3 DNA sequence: TGTGCCAGCTCACTTGCCGGCGGCTACGATACGCAGTATTTT.

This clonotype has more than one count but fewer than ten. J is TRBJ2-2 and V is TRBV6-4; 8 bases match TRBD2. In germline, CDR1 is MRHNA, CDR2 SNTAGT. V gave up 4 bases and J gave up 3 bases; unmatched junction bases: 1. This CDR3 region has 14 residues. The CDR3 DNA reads TGTGCCAGCAGTGGAGCGGGAGACACCGGGGAGCTGTTTTTT. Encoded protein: CASSGAGDTGELFF.

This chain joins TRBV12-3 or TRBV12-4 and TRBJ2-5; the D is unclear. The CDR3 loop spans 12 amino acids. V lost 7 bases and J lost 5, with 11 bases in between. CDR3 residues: CASTTLMETQYF. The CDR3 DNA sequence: TGTGCCAGCACCACCCTAATGGAGACCCAGTACTTC.

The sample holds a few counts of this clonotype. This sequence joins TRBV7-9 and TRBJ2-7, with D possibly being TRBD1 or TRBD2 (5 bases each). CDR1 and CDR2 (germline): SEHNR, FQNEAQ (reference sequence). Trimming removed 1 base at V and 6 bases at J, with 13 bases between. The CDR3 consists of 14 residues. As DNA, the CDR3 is TGTGCCAGCAGCTTAGTTTCAGGGCTAGCCGAGCAGTACTTC. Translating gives CASSLVSGLAEQYF.

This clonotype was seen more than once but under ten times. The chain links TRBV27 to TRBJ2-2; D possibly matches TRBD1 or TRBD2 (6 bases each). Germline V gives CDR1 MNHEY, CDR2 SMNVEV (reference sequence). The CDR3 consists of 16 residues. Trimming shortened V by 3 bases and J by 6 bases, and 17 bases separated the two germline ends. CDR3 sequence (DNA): TGTGCCAGCAGTTTGACAGGAGGGTTGATTTCCGGGGAGCTGTTTTTT. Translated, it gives CASSLTGGLISGELFF.

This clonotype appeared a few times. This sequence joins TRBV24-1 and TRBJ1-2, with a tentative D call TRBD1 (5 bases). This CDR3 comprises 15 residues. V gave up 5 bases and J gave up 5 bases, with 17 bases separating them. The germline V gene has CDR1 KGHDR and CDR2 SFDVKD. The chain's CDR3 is CATSAGPPTVYGYTF. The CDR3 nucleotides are TGTGCCACCAGTGCGGGACCTCCTACGGTATATGGCTACACCTTC.

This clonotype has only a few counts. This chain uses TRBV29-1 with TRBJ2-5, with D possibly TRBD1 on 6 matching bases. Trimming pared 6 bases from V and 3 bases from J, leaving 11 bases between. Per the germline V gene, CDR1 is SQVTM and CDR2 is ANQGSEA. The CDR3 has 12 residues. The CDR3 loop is CSVGTQKETQYF. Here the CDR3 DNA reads TGCAGCGTCGGGACACAAAAAGAGACCCAGTACTTC. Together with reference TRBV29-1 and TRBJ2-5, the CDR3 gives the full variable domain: SAVISQKPSRDICQRGTSLTIQCQVDSQVTMMFWYRQQPGQSLTLIATANQGSEATYESGFVIDKFPISRPNLTFSTLTVSNMSPEDSSIYLCSVGTQKETQYFGPGTRLLVL.

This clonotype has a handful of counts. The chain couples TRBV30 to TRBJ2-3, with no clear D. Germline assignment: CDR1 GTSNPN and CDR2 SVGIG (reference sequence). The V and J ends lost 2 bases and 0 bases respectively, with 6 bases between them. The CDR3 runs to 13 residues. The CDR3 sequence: CAWSLGSTDTQYF. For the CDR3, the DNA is TGTGCCTGGAGTTTGGGTAGCACAGATACGCAGTATTTT.